This T cell receptor (beta chain) was captured by sequencing in a study of T cell responses to AZD1222 COVID-19 vaccine. Assay used: immunoSEQ multiplex PCR; TCRdb lists only in-frame clones, some missing. Of about 130,000 clones listed, 92% are singletons. Study-wide results and caveats: Seropositive at baseline were only six AZD1222 recipients.

From germline, CDR1 is SGHDN and CDR2 FVKESK. Trimming pared 1 base from V and 4 bases from J, leaving 13 bases between. This CDR3 comprises 16 residues. To note about this clone: The antigen is not known.

Material: peripheral blood, obtained 28 days after the second AZD1222 dose. The TCR comes from an adult who received the AZD1222 COVID-19 vaccine. This chain joins TRBV14 and TRBJ2-2; D is unresolved. CDR3 protein: CASSQGPLGSTGELFF. In DNA form, the CDR3 reads TGTGCCAGCAGCCAAGGGCCACTGGGGTCCACCGGGGAGCTGTTTTTT.